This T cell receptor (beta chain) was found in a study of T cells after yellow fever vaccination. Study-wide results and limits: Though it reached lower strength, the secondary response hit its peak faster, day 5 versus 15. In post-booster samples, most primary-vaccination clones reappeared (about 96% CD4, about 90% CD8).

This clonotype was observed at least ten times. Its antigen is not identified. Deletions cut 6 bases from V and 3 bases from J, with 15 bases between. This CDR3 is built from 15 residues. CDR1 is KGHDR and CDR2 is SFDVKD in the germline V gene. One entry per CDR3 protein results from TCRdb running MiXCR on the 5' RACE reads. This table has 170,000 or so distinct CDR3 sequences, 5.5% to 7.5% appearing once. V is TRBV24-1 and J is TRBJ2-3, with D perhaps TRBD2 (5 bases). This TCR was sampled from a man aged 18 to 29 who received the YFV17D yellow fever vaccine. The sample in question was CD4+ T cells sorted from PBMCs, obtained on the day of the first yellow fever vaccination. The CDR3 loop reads CATSTAKGGTDTQYF. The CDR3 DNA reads TGTGCCACCAGTACCGCAAAGGGCGGGACAGATACGCAGTATTTT.